A single sample is the source of the 21 T cell receptor beta chains below, sequenced in a study of Tregs in tolerant kidney transplant recipients. Sequenced by immunoSEQ multiplex PCR; TCRdb stores in-frame clones only, minus some. This sample carries more than 10,000 clones, with roughly a quarter going to the ten biggest clones. Recipients received nonmyeloablative bone marrow transplants from related graft donors, with transient mixed chimerism. Specimen: CD8+ T cells from blood (PBMCs), collected 24 months after the transplant. These receptors all come from a human patient who received a combined kidney and bone marrow transplant. A share of the T cells may be of graft donor origin.

For this clone: Sequencing ends 3 residues short of the CDR3 end; the germline J gene provides the rest. The V gene is TRBV14, the J gene TRBJ2-7; TRBD2 is a possible D gene (8 bases). The CDR3 spans 18 residues. V was trimmed by 4 bases and J by 2 bases, leaving 24 bases between them. CDR1 SGHDN and CDR2 FVKESK come from the germline V gene. CDR3 bases read: TGTGCCAGCAGCCGGGACAGAAGACTAACGGGACTAGCCTACGAG. Its translation: CASSRDRRLTGLAYE. From start to end, the CDR3 is CASSRDRRLTGLAYEQYF.

As to this clone: The read ends 3 residues shy of where the CDR3 ends; the end is completed using the germline J gene. J is TRBJ2-4 and V is TRBV19; weak D call: TRBD2 (6 bases). V lost 3 bases to trimming and J lost 0 bases, with 15 bases between them. The CDR3 runs 17 residues. Germline lookup yields CDR1 LNHDA and CDR2 SQIVND (reference sequence). CDR3 loop: CASSIRGTGKAKNIQYF. Incomplete CDR3 DNA: TGTGCCAGTAGTATTCGGGGGACGGGAAAAGCCAAAAACATT.

In the case of this clone: The sequenced fragment ends 3 residues before the CDR3 boundary, so the rest is inferred from the germline J gene. The chain joins TRBV7-2 to TRBJ2-7, with TRBD2 matching over 8 bases. J gave up 5 bases and V 3 bases, and 6 bases lay outside the gene matches. The CDR3 has 14 amino acids. Germline V gene sequence: CDR1 SGHTA, CDR2 FQGNSA. CDR3 DNA (partial): TGTGCCAGCAGCTTCGGGGGGGGGATCCACGAG. Protein sequence: CASSFGGGIHE. The complete CDR3 reads CASSFGGGIHEQYF.

Comments on this clone: The read halts 3 residues ahead of the CDR3 end, with the missing end drawn from the germline J gene. The chain joins TRBV2 to TRBJ2-7, with 10 bases lining up with TRBD2. This CDR3 comprises 18 residues. V shed 6 bases and J 0 bases; nucleotides not matched to a gene: 14. Germline V gene data show CDR1 as SNHLY and CDR2 as FYNNEI. CDR3 loop: CASRGPGTSGVSSYEQYF. The covered CDR3 bases are TGTGCCAGCAGAGGACCCGGCACTAGCGGGGTAAGCTCCTACGAG. Filled out from reference TRBV2 and TRBJ2-7, the complete variable domain reads EPEVTQTPSHQVTQMGQEVILRCVPISNHLYFYWYRQILGQKVEFLVSFYNNEISEKSEIFDDQFSVERPDGSNFTLKIRSTKLEDSAMYFCASRGPGTSGVSSYEQYFGPGTRLTVT.

Remarks on this clone: The read comes to an end 3 residues before the CDR3 does, leaving the germline J gene to fill in the end. The chain couples TRBV19 to TRBJ1-1; 9 nucleotides line up with TRBD1. This CDR3 is built from 13 residues. CDR1 is LNHDA and CDR2 is SQIVND in the germline V gene (reference sequence). Unmatched junction bases numbered 3, after V lost 6 bases and J lost 4 bases. The covered CDR3 bases are TGTGCCAGTAGAGACAGGGGGACCACTGAA. The encoded protein is CASRDRGTTE. The whole CDR3 protein is CASRDRGTTEAFF.

Of note for this clone: The read stops 3 residues short of the end of the CDR3; the missing end is completed from the germline J gene. The chain has TRBV14 and TRBJ2-7; 8 nucleotides align to TRBD1. Germline CDR1 is SGHDN and CDR2 is FVKESK. The CDR3 runs to 15 residues. V trimming: 1 base; J trimming: 2 bases; junction bases outside the gene matches: 4. CDR3 DNA (partial): TGTGCCAGCAGCCAAGGATCAGGGGGCACCTACGAG. Translating gives CASSQGSGGTYE. The entire CDR3 protein is CASSQGSGGTYEQYF.

Remarks on this clone: The read terminates 3 residues ahead of where the CDR3 ends, so the germline J gene completes it. This chain links TRBV9 with TRBJ2-1; D might be TRBD1 (6 bases). This CDR3 comprises 15 residues. The V gene lost 0 bases and the J gene lost 2 bases, with 9 bases spanning the gap. CDR1 is SGDLS and CDR2 is YYNGEE in the germline V gene. CDR3 in amino acids: CASSVVRGPYNEQFF. The part of the CDR3 DNA that was read is TGTGCCAGCAGCGTAGTCAGGGGACCCTACAATGAG.

A note on this clone: The observed sequence ends 3 residues before the CDR3 terminus, with the missing tail filled in from the germline J gene. The V and J genes are TRBV4-1 and TRBJ2-1; TRBD1 might be the D (6 bases). The V end was cut by 0 bases, the J end by 3 bases, with 9 bases between. CDR3 length: 15 amino acids. Germline V gene lookup returns CDR1 MGHRA and CDR2 YSYEKL. The CDR3 DNA, read in part, is TGCGCCAGCAGCCAAGAGTGGACAGACTACAATGAG. It yields the protein CASSQEWTDYNE. The whole CDR3 protein reads CASSQEWTDYNEQFF.

With respect to this clone: With the read ending 3 residues before the CDR3 end, the germline J gene is used to fill in that end. The chain recombines TRBV7-9 with TRBJ2-7, with 8 bases lining up with TRBD1. Germline CDR1 reads SEHNR; CDR2 reads FQNEAQ (reference sequence). Trimming removed 4 bases from V and 4 bases from J; junction bases left unmatched: 6. This CDR3 spans 14 amino acids. Partial CDR3 DNA: TGTGCCAGCAGCTGGGGGACAGGAGGATACGAG. It codes for CASSWGTGGYE. The entire CDR3 sequence reads CASSWGTGGYEQYF.

On this clone itself: The read is 3 residues too short to cover the CDR3 end, so that end is filled in from the germline J gene. The gene calls are TRBV29-1 and TRBJ2-7, with D perhaps matching TRBD2 (9 bases). Germline loops: CDR1 SQVTM, CDR2 ANQGSEA. Trimming shortened V by 6 bases and J by 4 bases, and 31 bases separated the two germline ends. CDR3 length: 18 residues. The CDR3 loop is CSVLGQGGDSGSWYEQYF. Partial CDR3 DNA: TGCAGCGTCCTAGGACAGGGTGGTGATAGCGGGAGCTGGTACGAG.

Points on this clone: From the germline J gene comes the end of the CDR3, since the read stops 3 residues before it. V and J are TRBV20-1 and TRBJ2-7; 10 bases line up with TRBD2. J gave up 3 bases and V 5 bases, and 7 bases lay outside the gene matches. This CDR3 is built from 14 residues. Per germline, CDR1 DFQATT and CDR2 SNEGSKA (reference sequence). The sequenced CDR3 bases are TGCAGTGCTCCGAGCGGGAGGGACTACTACGAG. Residues: CSAPSGRDYYE. The entire CDR3 is CSAPSGRDYYEQYF.

Of note for this clone: Read sequence stops 3 residues before the CDR3 end, and the germline J gene provides the missing end. The genes are TRBV5-1 and TRBJ2-4, with 9 nucleotides matching TRBD1. V was clipped by 7 bases and J by 0 bases; unmatched bases: 11. CDR3 size: 17 residues. Per the germline V gene, CDR1 is SGHRS and CDR2 is YFSETQ. The CDR3 loop reads CASRRTGAPLAKNIQYF. The CDR3 bases that were read are TGCGCCAGCCGACGGACAGGGGCGCCTTTAGCCAAAAACATT.

A note on this clone: From the germline J gene comes the end of the CDR3, since the read stops 3 residues before it. This rearrangement joins TRBV20-1 to TRBJ2-5; no firm D call. The CDR3 is made up of 13 amino acids. The V end was cut by 3 bases, the J end by 1 base, with 9 bases between. Germline assignment: CDR1 DFQATT and CDR2 SNEGSKA (reference sequence). The CDR3: CSASHPPQETQYF. CDR3 DNA, as far as it was read: TGCAGTGCTAGTCATCCCCCCCAAGAGACC.

Points on this clone: The CDR3 end falls 3 residues outside the read, so it is completed with the germline J gene. The chain has TRBV6-2 or TRBV6-3 and TRBJ2-7; weak D call: TRBD1 (5 bases). V lost 4 bases and J lost 0, with 7 bases in between. The CDR3 totals 13 residues. Per germline, CDR1 MNHEY and CDR2 SVGEGT. The CDR3 reads CASSSGHSYEQYF. The part of the CDR3 DNA that was read is TGTGCCAGCAGTTCCGGACACTCCTACGAG.

Note on this clone: The sequence runs out 3 residues before the end of the CDR3; the remainder is reconstructed from the germline J gene. This rearrangement joins TRBV19 to TRBJ2-2; 11 bases match TRBD2. Germline loops: CDR1 LNHDA, CDR2 SQIVND (reference sequence). With V trimmed by 7 bases and J by 7 bases, 8 bases remained unmatched. CDR3 size: 15 residues. CDR3 region: CASTDLAGGYGELFF. The DNA read from the CDR3 is TGTGCCAGTACCGATCTAGCGGGAGGCTACGGGGAG.

A word on this clone: The read is 3 residues too short to cover the CDR3 end, so that end is filled in from the germline J gene. The J gene is TRBJ2-2, the V gene TRBV29-1; 10 bases agree with TRBD2. Germline CDR1 and CDR2: SQVTM and ANQGSEA. The CDR3 spans 16 residues. Germline trimming cut 4 bases from V and 0 bases from J; bases unmatched to any gene: 5. This CDR3 reads CSVVPGLAPNTGELFF. Incomplete CDR3 DNA: TGCAGCGTTGTACCGGGACTAGCGCCGAACACCGGGGAG.

To note about this clone: The read gets to within 3 residues of the CDR3 end, and the germline J gene fills in the rest. The chain couples TRBV5-6 to TRBJ2-7, with a weak D call TRBD1 (5 bases). Germline lookup yields CDR1 SGHDT and CDR2 YYEEEE. The CDR3 is 14 residues long. Trimming shortened V by 1 base and J by 5 bases, and 13 bases separated the two germline ends. CDR3 region: CASSLRILTDEQYF. The CDR3 DNA, read in part, is TGTGCCAGCAGCTTGCGGATCCTGACAGACGAG.

Worth noting for this clone: The sequenced fragment ends 3 residues before the CDR3 boundary, so the rest is inferred from the germline J gene. This chain uses TRBV7-9 with TRBJ2-2; no clear D gene. CDR1 is SEHNR, CDR2 FQNEAQ, per germline (reference sequence). Trimming stripped 5 bases from V and 4 bases from J, with 5 bases between. The length of the CDR3 is 12 residues. CDR3 region: CASSPITGELFF. The CDR3 DNA, read in part, is TGTGCCAGCAGCCCAATCACCGGGGAG.

On this clone itself: The read halts 3 residues ahead of the CDR3 end, with the missing end drawn from the germline J gene. V usage is TRBV19 and J usage is TRBJ1-5, with 9 bases that match TRBD1. V shed 5 bases, J shed 0 bases, and the junction held 8 bases outside the gene matches. The V gene's germline CDR1 is LNHDA and CDR2 SQIVND (reference sequence). The CDR3 is 17 amino acids. The sequenced CDR3 bases are TGTGCCAGTAGTCTCCAAGGGACAGGGTTTAGCAATCAGCCC. Its protein is CASSLQGTGFSNQP. The CDR3, in full, reads CASSLQGTGFSNQPQHF.

Points on this clone: The read terminates 3 residues ahead of where the CDR3 ends, so the germline J gene completes it. This rearrangement joins TRBV19 to TRBJ2-2; D call uncertain. The CDR3 is made up of 12 amino acids. V shed 4 bases and J shed 6 bases, with 6 bases lying between them. In germline, CDR1 is LNHDA, CDR2 SQIVND (reference sequence). The CDR3 sequence is CASSSRPGELFF. The CDR3 bases that were read are TGTGCCAGTAGTAGCAGGCCCGGGGAG.

On this clone: The CDR3 end lies 3 residues beyond the end of the read and is filled in from the germline J gene. The chain employs TRBV5-4 and TRBJ2-7; D gene ambiguous. The germline V gene encodes CDR1 SGHNT and CDR2 YYREEE (reference sequence). The CDR3 spans 13 residues. V dropped 0 bases and J dropped 1 base, with 5 bases sitting between them. The covered CDR3 bases are TGTGCCAGCAGCTTGGACTTGTCCTACGAG. Residues: CASSLDLSYE. The whole CDR3 sequence is CASSLDLSYEQYF.